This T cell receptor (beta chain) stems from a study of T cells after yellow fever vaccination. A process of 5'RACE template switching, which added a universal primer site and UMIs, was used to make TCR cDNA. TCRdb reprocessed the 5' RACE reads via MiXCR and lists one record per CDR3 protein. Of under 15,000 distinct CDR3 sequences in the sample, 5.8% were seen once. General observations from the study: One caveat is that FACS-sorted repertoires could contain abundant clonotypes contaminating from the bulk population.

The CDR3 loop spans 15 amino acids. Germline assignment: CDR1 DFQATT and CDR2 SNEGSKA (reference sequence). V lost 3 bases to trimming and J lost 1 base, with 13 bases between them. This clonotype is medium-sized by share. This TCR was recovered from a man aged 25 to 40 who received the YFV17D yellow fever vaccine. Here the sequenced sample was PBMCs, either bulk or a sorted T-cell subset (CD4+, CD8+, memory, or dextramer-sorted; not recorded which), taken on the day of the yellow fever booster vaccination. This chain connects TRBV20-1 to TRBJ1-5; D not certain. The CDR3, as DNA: TGCAGTGCTAGGGGTGGGAATTACAGCAATCAGCCCCAGCATTTT. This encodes CSARGGNYSNQPQHF.